This T cell receptor (beta chain) is from a study of PD-1 blockade in classical Hodgkin lymphoma. Study-wide context: Every 2 weeks, patients had 3 mg/kg nivolumab intravenously.

The method was immunoSEQ multiplex PCR; TCRdb's version includes in-frame clones alone and lacks a portion of them. The sample includes roughly 51,000 clones, around 76% of them seen just once. The time point is: cycle 4 day 1 (C4D1), after less than seven weeks of nivolumab. Following autologous stem cell transplantation, relapse occurred in every patient, and exposure to brentuximab vedotin varied. With respect to this clone: Its antigen is unknown.

Whole-study results and caveats: Lower baseline TCR diversity marked trial partial responders and progressors. Before treatment, TCR diversity in newly diagnosed patients was reportedly lower than in healthy donors. Patients were excluded if nivolumab began under 1 year after ASCT (the autologous transplant).

This CDR3 is 16 amino acids long. V trimming: 0 bases; J trimming: 5 bases; junction bases outside the gene matches: 8. Germline V gene sequence: CDR1 SGHRS, CDR2 YFSETQ. This TCR derives from a human donor with classical Hodgkin lymphoma. The gene calls are TRBV5-1 and TRBJ2-5; 9 bases map to TRBD2. Material: peripheral blood mononuclear cells (PBMCs), obtained before the fourth cycle of nivolumab. The CDR3 reads CASSLGVAGEGETQYF. CDR3 sequence (DNA): TGCGCCAGCAGCTTGGGGGTAGCGGGAGAGGGTGAGACCCAGTACTTC. Drawing the rest from reference TRBV5-1 and TRBJ2-5, the complete variable domain is KAGVTQTPRYLIKTRGQQVTLSCSPISGHRSVSWYQQTPGQGLQFLFEYFSETQRNKGNFPGRFSGRQFSNSRSEMNVSTLELGDSALYLCASSLGVAGEGETQYFGPGTRLLVL.